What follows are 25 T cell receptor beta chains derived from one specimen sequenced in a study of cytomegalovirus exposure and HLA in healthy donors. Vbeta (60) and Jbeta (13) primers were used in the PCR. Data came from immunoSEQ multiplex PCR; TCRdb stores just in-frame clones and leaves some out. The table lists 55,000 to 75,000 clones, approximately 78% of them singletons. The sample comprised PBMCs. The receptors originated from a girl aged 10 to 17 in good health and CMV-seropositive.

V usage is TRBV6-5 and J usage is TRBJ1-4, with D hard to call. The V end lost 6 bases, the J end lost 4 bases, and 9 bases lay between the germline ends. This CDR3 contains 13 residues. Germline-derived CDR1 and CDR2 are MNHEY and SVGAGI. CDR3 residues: CASSRGINEKLFF. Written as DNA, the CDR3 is TGTGCCAGCAGCCGGGGTATTAATGAAAAACTGTTTTTT.

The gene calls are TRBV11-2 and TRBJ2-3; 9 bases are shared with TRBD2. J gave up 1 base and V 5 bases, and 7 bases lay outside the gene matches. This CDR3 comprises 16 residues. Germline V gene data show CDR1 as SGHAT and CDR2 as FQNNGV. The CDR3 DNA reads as TGTGCCAGCAGCCCCCGACTAGCGGTTCGCACAGATACGCAGTATTTT. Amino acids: CASSPRLAVRTDTQYF.

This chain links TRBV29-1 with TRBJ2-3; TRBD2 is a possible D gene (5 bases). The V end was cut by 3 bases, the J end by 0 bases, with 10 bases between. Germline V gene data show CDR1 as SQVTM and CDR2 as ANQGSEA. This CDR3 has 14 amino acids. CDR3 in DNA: TGCAGCGTTGAGAGCGGTTCTAGCACAGATACGCAGTATTTT. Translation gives CSVESGSSTDTQYF.

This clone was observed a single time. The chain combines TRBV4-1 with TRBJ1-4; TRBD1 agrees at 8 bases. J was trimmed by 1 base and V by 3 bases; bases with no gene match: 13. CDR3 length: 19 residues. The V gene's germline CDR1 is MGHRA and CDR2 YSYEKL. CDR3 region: CASSHGRTGRSGTNEKLFF. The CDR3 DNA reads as TGCGCCAGCAGCCATGGGAGGACAGGGAGGAGTGGAACTAATGAAAAACTGTTTTTT.

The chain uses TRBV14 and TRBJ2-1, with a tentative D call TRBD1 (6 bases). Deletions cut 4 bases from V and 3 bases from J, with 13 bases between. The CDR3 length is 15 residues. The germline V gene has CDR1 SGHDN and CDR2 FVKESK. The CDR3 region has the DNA TGTGCCAGCAGCCGAGGGGGTTTCGGCTACAATGAGCAGTTCTTC. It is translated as CASSRGGFGYNEQFF.

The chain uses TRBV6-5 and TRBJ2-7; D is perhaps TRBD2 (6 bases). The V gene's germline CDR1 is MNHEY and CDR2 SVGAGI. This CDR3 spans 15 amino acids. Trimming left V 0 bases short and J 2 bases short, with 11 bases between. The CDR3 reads CASSYSRGFPYEQYF. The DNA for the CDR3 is TGTGCCAGCAGTTACTCGCGGGGATTCCCCTACGAGCAGTACTTC.

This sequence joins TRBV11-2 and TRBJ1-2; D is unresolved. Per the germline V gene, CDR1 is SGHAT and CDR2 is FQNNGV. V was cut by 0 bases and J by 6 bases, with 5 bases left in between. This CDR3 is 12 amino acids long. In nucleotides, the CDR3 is TGTGCCAGCAGCTTAGAGCGGCATGGCTACACCTTC. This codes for CASSLERHGYTF. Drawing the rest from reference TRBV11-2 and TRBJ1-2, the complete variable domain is EAGVAQSPRYKIIEKRQSVAFWCNPISGHATLYWYQQILGQGPKLLIQFQNNGVVDDSQLPKDRFSAERLKGVDSTLKIQPAKLEDSAVYLCASSLERHGYTFGSGTRLTVV.

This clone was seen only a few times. The CDR3 sequence is CASSWTGGNSPLHF. The CDR3, as DNA: TGTGCCAGCAGCTGGACAGGGGGTAATTCACCCCTCCACTTT. The rearrangement links TRBV5-5 to TRBJ1-6; TRBD1 matches 10 bases. Germline lookup yields CDR1 SGHKS and CDR2 YYEKEE (reference sequence). V lost 3 bases and J lost 6; bases outside the gene matches: 0. This CDR3 region has 14 residues.

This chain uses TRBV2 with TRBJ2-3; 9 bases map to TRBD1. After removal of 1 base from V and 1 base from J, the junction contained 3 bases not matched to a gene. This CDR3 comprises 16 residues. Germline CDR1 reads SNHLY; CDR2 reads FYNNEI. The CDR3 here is CASSEGRTGGTDTQYF. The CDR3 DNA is TGTGCCAGCAGTGAAGGCAGGACAGGGGGCACAGATACGCAGTATTTT. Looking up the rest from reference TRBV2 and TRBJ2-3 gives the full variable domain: EPEVTQTPSHQVTQMGQEVILRCVPISNHLYFYWYRQILGQKVEFLVSFYNNEISEKSEIFDDQFSVERPDGSNFTLKIRSTKLEDSAMYFCASSEGRTGGTDTQYFGPGTRLTVL.

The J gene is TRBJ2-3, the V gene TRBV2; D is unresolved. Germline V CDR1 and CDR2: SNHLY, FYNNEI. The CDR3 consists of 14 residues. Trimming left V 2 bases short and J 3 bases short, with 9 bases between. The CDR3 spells CASSETVSTDTQYF. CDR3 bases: TGTGCCAGCAGTGAAACTGTCTCAACAGATACGCAGTATTTT.

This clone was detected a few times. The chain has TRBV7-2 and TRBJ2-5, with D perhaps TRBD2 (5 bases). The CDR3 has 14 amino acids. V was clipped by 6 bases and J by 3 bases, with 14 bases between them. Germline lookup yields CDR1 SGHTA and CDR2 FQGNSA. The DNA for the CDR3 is TGTGCCAGCAGTCCAGCGGCCACGAAAGAGACCCAGTACTTC. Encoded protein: CASSPAATKETQYF. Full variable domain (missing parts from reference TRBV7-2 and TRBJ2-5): GAGVSQSPSNKVTEKGKDVELRCDPISGHTALYWYRQSLGQGLEFLIYFQGNSAPDKSGLPSDRFSAERTGGSVSTLTIQRTQQEDSAVYLCASSPAATKETQYFGPGTRLLVL.

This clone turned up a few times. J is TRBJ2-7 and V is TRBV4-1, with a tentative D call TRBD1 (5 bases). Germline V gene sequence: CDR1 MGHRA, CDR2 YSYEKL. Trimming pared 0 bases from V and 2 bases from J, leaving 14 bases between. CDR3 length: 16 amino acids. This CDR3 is CASSQDPTGPTYEQYF. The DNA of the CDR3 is TGCGCCAGCAGCCAAGATCCAACAGGACCTACCTACGAGCAGTACTTC.

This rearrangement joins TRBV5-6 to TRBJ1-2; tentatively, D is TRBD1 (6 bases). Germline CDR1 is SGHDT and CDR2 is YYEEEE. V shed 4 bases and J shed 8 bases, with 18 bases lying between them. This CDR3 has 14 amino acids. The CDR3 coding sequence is TGTGCCAGCAGCCAAGGGGGACCGGCACCGGGCTACACCTTC. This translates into CASSQGGPAPGYTF.

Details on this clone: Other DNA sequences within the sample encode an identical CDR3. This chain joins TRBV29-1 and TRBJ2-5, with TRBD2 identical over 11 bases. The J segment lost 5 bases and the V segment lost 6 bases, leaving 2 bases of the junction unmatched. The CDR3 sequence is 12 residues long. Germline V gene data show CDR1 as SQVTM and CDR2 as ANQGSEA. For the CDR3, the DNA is TGCAGCGTATTAGCGGGAGGGGAGACCCAGTACTTC. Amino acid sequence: CSVLAGGETQYF. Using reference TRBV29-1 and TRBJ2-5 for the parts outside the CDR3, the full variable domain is SAVISQKPSRDICQRGTSLTIQCQVDSQVTMMFWYRQQPGQSLTLIATANQGSEATYESGFVIDKFPISRPNLTFSTLTVSNMSPEDSSIYLCSVLAGGETQYFGPGTRLLVL.

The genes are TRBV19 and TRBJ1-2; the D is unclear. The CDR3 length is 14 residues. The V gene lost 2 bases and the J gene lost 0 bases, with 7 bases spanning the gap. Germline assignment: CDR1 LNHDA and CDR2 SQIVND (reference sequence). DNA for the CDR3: TGTGCCAGTAGTATACTGGGAGCTAACTATGGCTACACCTTC. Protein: CASSILGANYGYTF.

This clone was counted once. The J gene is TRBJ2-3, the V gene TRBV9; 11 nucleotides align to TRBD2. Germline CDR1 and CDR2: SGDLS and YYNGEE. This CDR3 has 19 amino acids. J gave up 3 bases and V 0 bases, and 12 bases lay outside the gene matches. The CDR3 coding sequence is TGTGCCAGCAGCGTAGACCCGCACCCCACTAGCGGGAGAACAGATACGCAGTATTTT. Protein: CASSVDPHPTSGRTDTQYF.

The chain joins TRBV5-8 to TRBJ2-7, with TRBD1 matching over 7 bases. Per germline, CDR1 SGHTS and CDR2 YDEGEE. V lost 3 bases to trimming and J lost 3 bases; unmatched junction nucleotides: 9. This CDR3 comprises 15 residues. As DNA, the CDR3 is TGTGCCAGCAGCTCCCTGGGGACAGATTTCTACGAGCAGTACTTC. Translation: CASSSLGTDFYEQYF.

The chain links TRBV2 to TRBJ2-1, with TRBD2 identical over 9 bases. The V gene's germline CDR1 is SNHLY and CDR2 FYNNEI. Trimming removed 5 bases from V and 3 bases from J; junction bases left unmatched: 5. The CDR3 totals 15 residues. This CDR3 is CASSLTSGGYNEQFF. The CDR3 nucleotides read TGTGCCAGCAGTTTGACTAGCGGAGGCTACAATGAGCAGTTCTTC.

Written as DNA, the CDR3 is TGTGCCACCATGGGAGCCCCTCCTTTTGAAGCTTTCTTT. Protein sequence: CATMGAPPFEAFF. J is TRBJ1-1 and V is TRBV28; D unresolved. The CDR3 sequence is 13 residues long. The V gene's germline CDR1 is MDHEN and CDR2 SYDVKM. V lost 10 bases, J lost 7 bases, and 19 bases lay in between.

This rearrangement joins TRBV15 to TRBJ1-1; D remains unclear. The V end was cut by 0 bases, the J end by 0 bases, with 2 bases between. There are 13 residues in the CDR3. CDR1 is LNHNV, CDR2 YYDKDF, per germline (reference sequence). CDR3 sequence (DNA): TGTGCCACCAGCAGAGATATGAACACTGAAGCTTTCTTT. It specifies CATSRDMNTEAFF.

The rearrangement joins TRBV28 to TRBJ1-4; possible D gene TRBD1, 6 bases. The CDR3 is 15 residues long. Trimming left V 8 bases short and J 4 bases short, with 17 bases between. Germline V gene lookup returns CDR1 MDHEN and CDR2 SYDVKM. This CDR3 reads CASQGADSNNEKLFF. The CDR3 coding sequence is TGTGCCAGCCAGGGAGCGGACAGCAATAATGAAAAACTGTTTTTT.

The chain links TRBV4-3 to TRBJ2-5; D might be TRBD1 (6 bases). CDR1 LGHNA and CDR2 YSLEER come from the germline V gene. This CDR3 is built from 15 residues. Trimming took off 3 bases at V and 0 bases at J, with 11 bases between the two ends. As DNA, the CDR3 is TGCGCCAGCAGCCAGCTCAGGGGAGACCAAGAGACCCAGTACTTC. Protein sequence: CASSQLRGDQETQYF.

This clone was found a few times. DNA of the CDR3: TGTGCCAGCAGCTTGGCCGGGGGGAATCAGCCCCAGCATTTT. Translation: CASSLAGGNQPQHF. The chain couples TRBV5-6 to TRBJ1-5; weak D call: TRBD1 (5 bases). Germline lookup yields CDR1 SGHDT and CDR2 YYEEEE. The length of the CDR3 is 14 residues. V gave up 0 bases and J gave up 4 bases, with 8 bases separating them.

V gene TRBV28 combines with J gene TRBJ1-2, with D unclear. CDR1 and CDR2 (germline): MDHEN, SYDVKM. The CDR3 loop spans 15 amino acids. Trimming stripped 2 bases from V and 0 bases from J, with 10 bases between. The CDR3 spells CASSLVLGPNYGYTF. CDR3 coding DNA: TGTGCCAGCAGTTTAGTCCTGGGCCCTAACTATGGCTACACCTTC.

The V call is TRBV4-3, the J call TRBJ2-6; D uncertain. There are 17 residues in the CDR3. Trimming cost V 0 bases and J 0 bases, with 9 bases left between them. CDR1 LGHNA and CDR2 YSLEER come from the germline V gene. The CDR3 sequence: CASSQENTASGANVLTF. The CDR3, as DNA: TGCGCCAGCAGCCAAGAAAACACCGCCTCTGGGGCCAACGTCCTGACTTTC.